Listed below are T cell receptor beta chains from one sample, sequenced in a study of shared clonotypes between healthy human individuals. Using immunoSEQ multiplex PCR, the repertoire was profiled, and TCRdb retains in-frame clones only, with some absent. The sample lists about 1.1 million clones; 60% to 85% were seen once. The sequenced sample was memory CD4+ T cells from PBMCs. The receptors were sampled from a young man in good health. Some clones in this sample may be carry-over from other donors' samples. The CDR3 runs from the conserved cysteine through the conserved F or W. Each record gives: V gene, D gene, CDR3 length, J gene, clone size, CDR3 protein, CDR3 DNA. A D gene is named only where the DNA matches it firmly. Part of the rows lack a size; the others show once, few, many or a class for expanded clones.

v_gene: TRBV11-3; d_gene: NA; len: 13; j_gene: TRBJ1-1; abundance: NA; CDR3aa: CASSLYGNTEAFF; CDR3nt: TGTGCCAGCAGCTTATATGGGAACACTGAAGCTTTCTTT
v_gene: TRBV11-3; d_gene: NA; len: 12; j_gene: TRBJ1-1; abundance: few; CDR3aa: CASSSKGTEAFF; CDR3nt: TGTGCCAGCAGCTCCAAAGGCACTGAAGCTTTCTTT
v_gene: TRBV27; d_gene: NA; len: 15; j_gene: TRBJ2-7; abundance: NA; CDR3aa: CASSLWATQSYEQYF; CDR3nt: TGTGCCAGCAGTTTATGGGCCACCCAGAGCTACGAGCAGTACTTC
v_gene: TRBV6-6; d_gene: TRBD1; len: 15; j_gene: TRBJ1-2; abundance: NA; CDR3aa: CASTRRGRVDYGYTF; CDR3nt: TGTGCCAGCACCCGCAGGGGGCGGGTAGACTATGGCTACACCTTC
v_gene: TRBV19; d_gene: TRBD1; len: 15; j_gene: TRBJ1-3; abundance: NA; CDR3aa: CASSTDRPAGNTIYF; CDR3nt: TGTGCCAGTAGTACGGACAGGCCTGCTGGAAACACCATATATTTT
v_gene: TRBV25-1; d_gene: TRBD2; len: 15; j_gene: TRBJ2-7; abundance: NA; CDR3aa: CASSPSGRRSYEQYF; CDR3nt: TGTGCCAGCAGTCCCAGCGGGAGGCGATCCTACGAGCAGTACTTC
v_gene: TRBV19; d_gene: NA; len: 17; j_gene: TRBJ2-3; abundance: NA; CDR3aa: CASSTGLETDNTDTQYF; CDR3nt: TGTGCCAGTAGTACCGGGCTCGAGACAGATAACACAGATACGCAGTATTTT
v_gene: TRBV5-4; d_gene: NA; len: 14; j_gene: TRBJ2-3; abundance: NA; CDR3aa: CASSLAKSTDTQYF; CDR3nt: TGTGCCAGCAGCTTGGCCAAGAGCACAGATACGCAGTATTTT
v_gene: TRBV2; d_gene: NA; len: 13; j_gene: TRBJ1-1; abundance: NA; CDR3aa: CASINLPGTEAFF; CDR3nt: TGTGCCAGTATAAACCTCCCGGGCACTGAAGCTTTCTTT
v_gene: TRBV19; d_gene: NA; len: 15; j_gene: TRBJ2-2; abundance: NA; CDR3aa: CASSIAAGVAGELFF; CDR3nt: TGTGCCAGTAGTATTGCGGCTGGAGTGGCCGGGGAGCTGTTTTTT
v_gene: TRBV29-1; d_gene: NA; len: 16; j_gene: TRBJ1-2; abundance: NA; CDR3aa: CSAEGRVRTDNYGYTF; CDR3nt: TGCAGCGCCGAAGGGAGGGTCAGGACTGATAACTATGGCTACACCTTC
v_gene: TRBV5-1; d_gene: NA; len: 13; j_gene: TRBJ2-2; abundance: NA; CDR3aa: CASMDTLTGELFF; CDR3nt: TGCGCCAGCATGGACACCCTCACCGGGGAGCTGTTTTTT
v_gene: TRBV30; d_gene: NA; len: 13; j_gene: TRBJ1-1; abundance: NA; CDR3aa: CAWNHRENTEAFF; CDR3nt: TGTGCCTGGAATCACAGGGAGAACACTGAAGCTTTCTTT
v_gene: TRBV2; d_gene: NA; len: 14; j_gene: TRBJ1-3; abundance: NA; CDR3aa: CASSVGGSGNTIYF; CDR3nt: TGTGCCAGCAGTGTTGGGGGCTCTGGAAACACCATATATTTT
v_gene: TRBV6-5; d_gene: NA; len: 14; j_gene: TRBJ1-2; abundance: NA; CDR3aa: CASRTGQGSYGYTF; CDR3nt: TGTGCCAGCAGAACGGGGCAGGGAAGCTATGGCTACACCTTC
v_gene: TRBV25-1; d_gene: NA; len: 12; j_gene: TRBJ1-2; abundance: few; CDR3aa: CASSAGIYGYTF; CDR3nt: TGTGCCAGCAGTGCAGGGATCTATGGCTACACCTTC
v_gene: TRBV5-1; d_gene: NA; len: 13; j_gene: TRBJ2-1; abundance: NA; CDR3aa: CASRPGEYREQFF; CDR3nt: TGCGCCAGCAGACCAGGGGAGTACAGGGAGCAGTTCTTC
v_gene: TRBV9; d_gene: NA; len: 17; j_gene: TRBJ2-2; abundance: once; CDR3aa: CASSPQTTPRGTGELFF; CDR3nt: TGTGCCAGCAGCCCTCAAACTACCCCCAGGGGAACCGGGGAGCTGTTTTTT
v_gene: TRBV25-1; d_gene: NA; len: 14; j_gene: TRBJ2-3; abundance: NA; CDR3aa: CASSEWAFTDTQYF; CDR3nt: TGTGCCAGCAGTGAATGGGCCTTCACAGATACGCAGTATTTT
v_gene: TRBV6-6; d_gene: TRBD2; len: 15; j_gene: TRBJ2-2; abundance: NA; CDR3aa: CASSYASGNTGELFF; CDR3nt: TGTGCCAGCAGTTACGCTAGCGGAAACACCGGGGAGCTGTTTTTT
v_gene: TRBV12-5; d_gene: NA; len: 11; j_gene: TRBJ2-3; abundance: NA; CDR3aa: CASGLGDTQYF; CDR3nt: TGTGCTAGTGGTTTGGGGGATACGCAGTATTTT
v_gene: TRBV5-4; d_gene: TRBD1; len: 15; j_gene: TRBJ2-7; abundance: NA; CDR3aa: CASSWGDRDLGEQYF; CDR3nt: TGTGCCAGCAGCTGGGGGGACAGGGATCTGGGCGAGCAGTACTTC
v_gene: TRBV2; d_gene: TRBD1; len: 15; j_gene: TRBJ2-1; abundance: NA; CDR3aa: CASSRTGSSYNEQFF; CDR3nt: TGTGCCAGCAGCAGGACAGGGAGCTCCTACAATGAGCAGTTCTTC
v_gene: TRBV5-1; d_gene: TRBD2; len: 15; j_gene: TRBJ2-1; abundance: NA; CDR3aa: CASSRGTSEAREQFF; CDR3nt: TGCGCCAGCAGCCGCGGGACTAGCGAGGCCCGTGAGCAGTTCTTC
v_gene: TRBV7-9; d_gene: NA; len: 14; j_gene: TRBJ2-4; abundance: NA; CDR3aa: CASRLDRAKNIQYF; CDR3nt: TGTGCCAGCAGACTAGACAGGGCCAAAAACATTCAGTACTTC
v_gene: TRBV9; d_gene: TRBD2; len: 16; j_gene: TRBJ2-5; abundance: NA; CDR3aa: CASSVGLAGTQETQYF; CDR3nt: TGTGCCAGCAGCGTAGGTCTAGCGGGAACTCAAGAGACCCAGTACTTC
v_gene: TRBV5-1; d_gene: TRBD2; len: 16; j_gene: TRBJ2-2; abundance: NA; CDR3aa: CASSSGGAGKTGELFF; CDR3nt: TGCGCCAGCAGCTCGGGGGGAGCGGGAAAAACCGGGGAGCTGTTTTTT
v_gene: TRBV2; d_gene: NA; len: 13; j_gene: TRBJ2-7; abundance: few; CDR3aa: CASSVNPSYEQYF; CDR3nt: TGTGCCAGCAGTGTCAATCCCAGCTACGAGCAGTACTTC
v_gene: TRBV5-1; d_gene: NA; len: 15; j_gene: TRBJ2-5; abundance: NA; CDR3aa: CASSLQGTSLETQYF; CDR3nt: TGCGCCAGCAGCTTGCAGGGTACCTCTTTGGAGACCCAGTACTTC
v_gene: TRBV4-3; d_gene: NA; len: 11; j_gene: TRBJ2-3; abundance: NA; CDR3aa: CASSSENTQYF; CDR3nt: TGCGCCAGCAGCAGTGAGAATACGCAGTATTTT
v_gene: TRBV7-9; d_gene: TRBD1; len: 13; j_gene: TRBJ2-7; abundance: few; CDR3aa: CASSRTRQGEQYF; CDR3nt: TGTGCCAGCAGCCGAACCCGACAGGGCGAGCAGTACTTC
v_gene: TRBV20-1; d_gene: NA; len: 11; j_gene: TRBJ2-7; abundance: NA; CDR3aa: CSASPTYEQYF; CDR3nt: TGCAGTGCTAGCCCGACTTACGAGCAGTACTTC
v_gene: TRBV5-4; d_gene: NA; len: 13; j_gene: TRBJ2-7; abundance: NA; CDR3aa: CASSFPETYEQYF; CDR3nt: TGTGCCAGCAGCTTTCCAGAGACCTACGAGCAGTACTTC
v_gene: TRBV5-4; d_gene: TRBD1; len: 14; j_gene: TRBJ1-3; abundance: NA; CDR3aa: CASSEGTVRNTIYF; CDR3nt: TGTGCCAGCAGCGAAGGGACAGTCAGAAACACCATATATTTT
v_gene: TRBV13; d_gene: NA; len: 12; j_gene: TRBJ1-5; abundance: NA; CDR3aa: CASSLQNQPQHF; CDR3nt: TGTGCCAGCAGCCTACAAAATCAGCCCCAGCATTTT
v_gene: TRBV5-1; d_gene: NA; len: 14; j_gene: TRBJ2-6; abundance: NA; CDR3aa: CASSSTAGANVLTF; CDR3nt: TGCGCCAGCAGCTCCACGGCCGGGGCCAACGTCCTGACTTTC
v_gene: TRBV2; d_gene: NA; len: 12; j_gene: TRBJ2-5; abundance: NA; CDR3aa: CASSTSQETQYF; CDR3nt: TGTGCCAGCTCCACTAGCCAAGAGACCCAGTACTTC
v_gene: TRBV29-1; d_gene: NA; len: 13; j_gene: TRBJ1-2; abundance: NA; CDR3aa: CSVDYPENYGYTF; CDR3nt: TGCAGCGTTGATTACCCCGAGAACTATGGCTACACCTTC
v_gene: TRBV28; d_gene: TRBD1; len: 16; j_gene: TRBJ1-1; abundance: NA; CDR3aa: CASSPLARAGGTEAFF; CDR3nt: TGTGCCAGCAGTCCCCTTGCGCGGGCAGGGGGCACTGAAGCTTTCTTT
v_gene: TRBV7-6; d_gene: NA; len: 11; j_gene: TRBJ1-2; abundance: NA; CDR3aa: CASGGPWGYTF; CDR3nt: TGTGCCAGCGGAGGGCCTTGGGGCTACACCTTC
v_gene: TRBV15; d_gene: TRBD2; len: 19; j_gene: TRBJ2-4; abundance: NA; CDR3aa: CATSRGNSGSRVAKNIQYF; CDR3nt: TGTGCCACCAGCAGAGGAAATAGCGGGAGCCGGGTAGCCAAAAACATTCAGTACTTC
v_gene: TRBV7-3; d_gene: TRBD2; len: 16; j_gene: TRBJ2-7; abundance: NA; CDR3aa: CASSPGWWGGSYEQYF; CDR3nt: TGTGCCAGCAGCCCCGGTTGGTGGGGGGGCTCCTACGAGCAGTACTTC
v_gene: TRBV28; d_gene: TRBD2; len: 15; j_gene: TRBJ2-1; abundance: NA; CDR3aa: CASSLQRESGYEQFF; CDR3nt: TGTGCCAGCAGTTTACAGCGGGAGAGTGGCTATGAGCAGTTCTTC
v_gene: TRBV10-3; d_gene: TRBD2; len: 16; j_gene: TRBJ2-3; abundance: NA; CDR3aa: CAISDGTSGRADTQYF; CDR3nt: TGTGCCATCAGCGACGGGACTAGCGGGAGAGCAGATACGCAGTATTTT
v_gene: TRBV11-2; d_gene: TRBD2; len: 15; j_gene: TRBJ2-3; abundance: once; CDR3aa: CASRGTSGSGDTQYF; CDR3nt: TGTGCCAGCAGGGGGACTAGCGGGAGTGGGGATACGCAGTATTTT
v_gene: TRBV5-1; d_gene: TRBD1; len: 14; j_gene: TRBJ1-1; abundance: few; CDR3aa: CASSSTGLDTEAFF; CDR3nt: TGCGCCAGCAGCTCGACAGGGTTAGACACTGAAGCTTTCTTT
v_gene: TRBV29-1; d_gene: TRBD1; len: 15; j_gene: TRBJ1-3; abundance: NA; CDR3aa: CSVVSRGLVGNTIYF; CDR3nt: TGCAGCGTTGTGAGTAGGGGGCTCGTCGGAAACACCATATATTTT
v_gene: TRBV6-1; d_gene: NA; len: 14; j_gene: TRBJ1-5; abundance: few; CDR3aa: CASSEGAEYQPQHF; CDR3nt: TGTGCCAGCAGTGAAGGCGCCGAGTATCAGCCCCAGCATTTT
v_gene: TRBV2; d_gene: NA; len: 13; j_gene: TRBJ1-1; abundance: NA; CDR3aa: CASSGGPNTEAFF; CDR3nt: TGTGCCAGCAGTGGGGGCCCGAACACTGAAGCTTTCTTT
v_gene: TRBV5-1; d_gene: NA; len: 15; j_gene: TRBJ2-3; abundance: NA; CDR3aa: CASSFGTPHTDTQYF; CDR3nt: TGCGCCAGCAGCTTCGGTACACCCCACACAGATACGCAGTATTTT
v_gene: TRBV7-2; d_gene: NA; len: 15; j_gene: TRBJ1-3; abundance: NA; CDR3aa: CASSLSSGSGNTIYF; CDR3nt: TGTGCCAGCAGCTTATCATCAGGCTCTGGAAACACCATATATTTT
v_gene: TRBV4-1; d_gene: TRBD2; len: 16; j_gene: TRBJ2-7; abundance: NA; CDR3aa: CASSPETSGISHEQYF; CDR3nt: TGCGCCAGCAGCCCCGAGACTAGCGGGATTTCCCACGAGCAGTACTTC
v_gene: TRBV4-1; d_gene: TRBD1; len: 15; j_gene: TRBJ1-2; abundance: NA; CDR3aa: CASSQAGGQRYGYTF; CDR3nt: TGCGCCAGCAGCCAAGCCGGGGGACAGCGCTATGGCTACACCTTC
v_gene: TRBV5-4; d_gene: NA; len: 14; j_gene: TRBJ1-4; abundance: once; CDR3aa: CASSDGGLNEKLFF; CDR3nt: TGTGCCAGCAGCGACGGGGGGCTTAATGAAAAACTGTTTTTT